These 10 T cell receptor beta chains were sequenced from one sample in a study of blood T cells in healthy people across ages. With a J-beta primer mix and a sample-barcoded 5' primer, a second PCR ran about 7 to 12 cycles. TCRdb ran MiXCR on the 5' RACE reads and lists one entry per CDR3 protein. The sample records about 800,000 distinct CDR3 sequences, roughly 25% being singletons. The same specimen was also included in a second study, on T cells of mothers and their children.

Sequencing was done on a sample of blood. These receptors originate from a boy aged 10-17 years in good health.

This clonotype was seen ten or more times. V gene TRBV6-4 combines with J gene TRBJ1-5; the D gene is possibly TRBD1 (6 bases). This CDR3 is 17 amino acids long. The germline CDR1 and CDR2 sequences are MRHNA and SNTAGT. V lost 7 bases to trimming and J lost 6 bases, with 25 bases between them. CDR3 nucleotides: TGTGCCAGCACCGGACTGGGTAGGGGGGGCAGATCTCAGCCCCAGCATTTT. Encoded protein: CASTGLGRGGRSQPQHF.

About this clonotype itself: It is likely a read error, because the conserved phenylalanine at the end of the CDR3 is missing. The rearrangement uses TRBV27 and TRBJ1-1, with D possibly TRBD1 on 5 matching bases. Trimming removed 5 bases at V and 0 bases at J, with 10 bases between. The CDR3 is 14 amino acids. Germline V gives CDR1 MNHEY, CDR2 SMNVEV (reference sequence). The CDR3 loop reads CASSTQGLNTEAFL. As DNA, the CDR3 is TGTGCCAGCAGTACCCAGGGCCTGAACACTGAAGCTTTCCTT.

The genes are TRBV19 and TRBJ1-1; a possible D gene is TRBD1 (6 bases). Trimming removed 2 bases from V and 6 bases from J, with 10 bases in between. CDR3 length: 13 residues. Germline V gene data show CDR1 as LNHDA and CDR2 as SQIVND (reference sequence). The CDR3 loop is CASSIYGGAEAFF. In DNA, the CDR3 is TGTGCCAGTAGTATATACGGGGGCGCTGAAGCTTTCTTT.

The chain carries TRBV10-3 and TRBJ2-7; either TRBD1 or TRBD2 may fit D (6 bases each). This CDR3 region has 15 residues. The V end lost 4 bases, the J end lost 7 bases, and 20 bases lay between the germline ends. In germline, CDR1 is ENHRY, CDR2 SYGVKD. The CDR3 reads CAISADRGRSKEQYF. Written as DNA, the CDR3 is TGTGCCATCAGTGCCGACCGGGGGCGATCGAAAGAGCAGTACTTC.

Only a few counts were recorded for this clonotype. The chain carries TRBV7-6 and TRBJ1-3, with D possibly being TRBD1 (6 bases). The germline gives CDR1 SGHVS, CDR2 FNYEAQ. V was pared by 3 bases and J by 0 bases, with 12 bases between. The length of the CDR3 is 16 residues. The CDR3 reads CASSFSTGYSGNTIYF. DNA of the CDR3: TGTGCCAGCAGCTTTAGCACAGGGTACTCTGGAAACACCATATATTTT.

The table lists this clonotype with a few counts. V usage is TRBV5-5 and J usage is TRBJ2-2; 8 bases match TRBD1. V lost 3 bases to trimming and J lost 4 bases; unmatched junction nucleotides: 5. CDR1 is SGHKS, CDR2 YYEKEE, per germline (reference sequence). The CDR3 loop spans 15 amino acids. As DNA, the CDR3 is TGTGCCAGCAGCTCCTGGACAGGGTCCACCGGGGAGCTGTTTTTT. Its protein product is CASSSWTGSTGELFF.

This clonotype was detected only a few times. The chain combines TRBV18 with TRBJ2-5, with TRBD2 identical over 8 bases. CDR1 and CDR2 (germline): KGHSH, LQKENI. The CDR3 has 15 residues. V lost 2 bases, J lost 2 bases, and 4 bases stayed unmatched. CDR3 DNA: TGTGCCAGCTCACCATTAGCGGGGACGCAAGAGACCCAGTACTTC. As protein: CASSPLAGTQETQYF.

As regards this clonotype: Mismatch with germline at one junction end may stem from a read error. The chain links TRBV7-2 to TRBJ2-3; a possible D gene is TRBD1 (5 bases). Per the germline V gene, CDR1 is SGHTA and CDR2 is FQGNSA. This CDR3 is built from 12 residues. The CDR3 reads CASSLFRDTQYF. The DNA of the CDR3 is TGTGCCAGCAGCTTATTCAGGGATACACAGTATTTT.

The J gene is TRBJ2-2, the V gene TRBV6-1, with D hard to call. Germline CDR1 reads MNHNS; CDR2 reads SASEGT. The CDR3 is 16 amino acids. V lost 5 bases to trimming and J lost 4 bases, with 17 bases between them. In DNA form, the CDR3 reads TGTGCCAGCAGTCGAACGGAAAAAATGGGCACCGGGGAGCTGTTTTTT. Translated: CASSRTEKMGTGELFF.

The chain couples TRBV5-1 to TRBJ2-6; D gene unclear. Germline CDR1 reads SGHRS; CDR2 reads YFSETQ. The CDR3 extends over 17 amino acids. Trimming cost V 0 bases and J 0 bases, with 10 bases left between them. In DNA form, the CDR3 reads TGCGCCAGCAGCTTGGCCCCAGGCCTCTCTGGGGCCAACGTCCTGACTTTC. This gives the protein CASSLAPGLSGANVLTF.